Sequencing of this T cell receptor (beta chain) was carried out in a study of T cell responses to AZD1222 COVID-19 vaccine. The V end was cut by 0 bases, the J end by 4 bases, with 11 bases between. The CDR3 has 15 amino acids. Looked up from germline, CDR1 is SGHRS and CDR2 is YFSETQ. The method was immunoSEQ multiplex PCR; TCRdb's version includes in-frame clones alone and lacks a portion of them. Of approximately 70,000 clones listed, about nine tenths were seen once; the top ten hold less than 25%. The specimen comprised peripheral blood, sampled on day 0 of AZD1222 vaccination. This TCR derives from an adult in good health. This rearrangement joins TRBV5-1 to TRBJ1-3; D ambiguous. CDR3 nucleotide sequence: TGCGCCAGCAGCTTGGAAGGGAGTTTGGGAAACACCATATATTTT. It translates to CASSLEGSLGNTIYF.